This TCR beta chain was identified in a study of identical twins (dated by TCRdb to the mid-2010s). Some background on the complete study: To test whether fetal clonotypes persist, the study used deep sequencing on TCR alpha and beta repertoires from monozygotic twins, unrelated adults of various ages, and cord blood. To rule out contamination, replicate twin experiments were performed at different times with different library preparation protocols.

Trimming costs V 5 bases and J 5 bases, and their ends lie 7 bases apart. The CDR3 runs 11 amino acids, cysteine and phenylalanine included. CDR3 DNA is the only sequence kept; it has 33 bases, read in frame from the first base. Sequences DFQATT (CDR1) and SNEGSKA (CDR2) are obtained from the germline V gene (reference sequence). Library prep was done by 5' RACE. Sequencing instrument: Illumina HiSeq 2000. A universal primer binding site was introduced by template switching, and a unique molecular identifier was present in the final cDNA, enabling accurate counting of TCR cDNA molecules. Specific primers in the conserved constant-segment region were used to synthesize first-strand cDNA for the TCR alpha and beta chains. To control for contamination, every cDNA library carried two barcodes: a SMART-Mk sample barcode plus Illumina barcodes. TruSeq adapter sequences along with Illumina sample barcodes were introduced in two successive PCR steps. The TCR alpha and beta cDNA libraries were sequenced on the Illumina HiSeq platform using custom primers. Per the original workflow: MiGEC processed the raw reads to extract unique molecular identifiers, while MiXCR was used to determine the CDR3 positions. For each individual, recombination models were inferred using an EM algorithm with the repgenHMM and IGoR tools. The analysis of shared clonotypes was done with the tcR package in R, with sharing normalized by the product of cloneset sizes. To study raw recombination without the effects of thymic and clonal selection, out-of-frame nonproductive sequences were analyzed. Starting from the raw public reads, TCRdb applied fastp trimming at Q25, assembled clones with MiXCR and retained in-frame beta chains. Each CDR3 protein gets just one entry, which takes the most common genes and DNA from the rows behind it. The V and J calls here are based on TCRdb, not the publication. The sample table shows roughly 720,000 distinct CDR3 sequences, and about 20% are seen once. The ten top clones hold under 15% of the sample.

Concerning this clonotype itself: Its antigen is not yet known. The sample holds no much larger clone one base away, and base qualities are not on file.

Results the study describes overall, beyond this receptor: Abundant cord blood beta clonotypes had fewer insertions, young adult naive repertoires showed a similar but weaker trend, and memory repertoires showed no such trend. Because the same donors could not be followed over many years, the conclusions depended on cross-sectional statistical analysis. Compared with coincidental sharing between unrelated individuals, out-of-frame TCR alpha sequences shared between twins had an excess of sequences with low generation probability. Out-of-frame TCR alpha sharing in monozygotic twins was systematically underestimated by recombination models, whereas sharing between unrelated individuals was in agreement with the recombination models. Zero-insertion analyses could be partly confounded by invariant T cells such as MAIT and iNKT, though diverse VJ usage argued against such confounding for most clonotypes. In beta out-of-frame sequences, excess twin sharing was weaker, because having fewer shared sequences lowered the signal-to-noise ratio.

All donors were healthy Caucasians. The twin cohort comprised three pairs of female monozygotic twins, all aged about 18 to 30 years. The RNA used for TCR libraries was isolated from peripheral blood mononuclear cells. Separately, the same data were catalogued under a study of T cells expressing NK-cell markers. That second publication adds: Fewer than ten donors provided sorted CD3+CD56+NKG2C+, CD3+CD56+NKG2C- and CD3+CD56-NKG2C+ T-cell subsets, whose TCR beta-chain repertoires were profiled. Among the eight sequenced donors, only one was HCMV-seronegative, while the other seven were HCMV-seropositive. In several experiments an anti-gammadeltaTCR antibody was added to restrict sorting to alphabetaTCR-expressing T cells. For roughly 6 donors, the dominant CD3+CD56+NKG2C+ clonotypes were among the top 10 CD8+ clonotypes and accounted for roughly 1.0-7.5% of CD8+ T cells. Those dominant clonotypes were again the most abundant among CD3+CD56-NKG2C+ cells in several donors, at about 28.3-60.1%. It remained unclear whether the expanded NKG2C-expressing T cell clones were specific for HCMV antigens. The eight sequenced donors were randomly selected healthy volunteers, three men and five women. HCMV serostatus was determined by detecting HCMV-specific IgG in serum with a commercial ELISA kit. Bulk peripheral blood T-cell repertoires were additionally sequenced from unsorted PBMC for 5 or 6 donors. MIGEC was used to demultiplex reads and group reads by UMI, and MiTCR was used to assemble and quantify clonotypes. To remove erroneous sequences, TCR cDNA sequences were retained only when supported by two or more reads. Downstream repertoire analysis used the tcR package, and clonotypes were matched across fractions by CDR3 nucleotide sequence plus V segment. VDJmatch was used to annotate antigen specificity against VDJdb, with one amino acid substitution in CDR3 allowed.

Sequenced sample: PBMCs. The source is a woman aged 18-29 years in good health. The chain is assembled from TRBV20-1 and TRBJ2-1, with the identity of the D gene unclear. The CDR3 reads as follows: CSADLHNEQFF. The DNA sequence reads TGCAGTGCTGACTTACACAATGAGCAGTTCTTC.